The TCR beta chain described here comes from a study of cytomegalovirus exposure and HLA in healthy donors (dated by TCRdb to about 2017). Regarding the complete study: An earlier analysis of roughly 570 of the donors reported under 300 Gb of sequence data and roughly 120 million unique TCR beta sequences obtained from 180 million or so T cells. About 300 gigabases of sequencing data and 70 million to 95 million unique TCR sequences made up an early release that covered 500 to 650 HLA-typed donors. Among the approximately 430 genotyped donors, around 81% belonged to the genetic ancestry cluster associated with self-reported Caucasian donors. The aim of the study was to test whether cataloging public T cell receptors could identify signatures of past pathogen exposure. The T cell repertoires of several hundred subjects were profiled by immunosequencing and related to cytomegalovirus serostatus. A separate validation cohort of 100 to 150 different subjects was used in addition to the approximately 610-subject first cohort. To predict cytomegalovirus infection status, the study combined high-throughput TCR immunosequencing, statistical association of individual TCRs with disease status, and machine learning. In a later analysis, previously published TCR beta repertoires from fewer than 750 donors were re-analyzed and high-resolution HLA genotyping was added so that TCR occurrence patterns could be studied. The later analysis used no new phenotypic data to find candidate immune exposures, relying instead on TCR beta sequences and their occurrence across donors. An earlier analysis of around 640 of the donors used high-throughput TCR beta sequencing to judge whether each TCR beta V gene segment behaved as functional or pseudogenic. Donor age, sex, ethnicity and CMV serostatus were compiled alongside the repertoire data. In a later genetic analysis, genome-wide SNP genotypes for about 65% of the roughly 670 donors were used, and that subset was treated as a discovery cohort. All discovery cohort repertoires had been generated on a single sequencing platform. Both class I and class II loci were covered by HLA typing, at four-digit resolution. The number of donors typed differed by locus, with 629-630 for A, B, C, DRB1 and DQB1, roughly 520 for DQA1, about 610 for DPA1, and some 440 for DPB1. Five DR-DQ haplotypes were handled as single units for association and clustering because linkage in the cohort was strong. Among 300 to 500 genotyped donors of the cohort, an average of around 240,000 unique TCR beta nucleotide sequences was sequenced per donor, of which about 18% were non-productive. The investigation overall reported the following: In a later genetic analysis, fewer N-insertions in productive TCRs were reported among donors in an Asian-associated ancestry cluster than the roughly 640-donor mean. Correlated functional status among segregating V segments might reflect linkage disequilibrium, but an unknown experimental factor could not be ruled out. Several of the top co-occurrence clusters appeared to be linked to parvovirus B19, influenza, CMV and Epstein-Barr virus, according to a later analysis. A further reported finding was that TCR beta sequences accurately predicted the HLA-A and HLA-B alleles for most subjects in the first cohort. Only TCR beta chains were sequenced in this cohort, and the absence of alpha or paired-chain data limited detectable features. In an earlier analysis of 587 of the donors, most TCR beta V segments appeared in productive rearrangements about 87% or about 30% of the time, broadly matching IMGT annotations. Assigning TCR associations to individual alleles was difficult when HLA alleles, especially DR and DQ, strongly co-occurred. A later analysis associated 16,951 TCR beta sequences with specific HLA alleles at a false discovery rate of 0.05. HLA typing was unavailable for some donors at each locus, so association tests used only the typed subset. A later analysis found that most CMV-associated TCR beta chains appeared HLA-restricted, with HLA associations seemingly driven largely by CMV exposure. A later analysis found that HLA-associated TCR beta chains were more clonally expanded and had lower generation probabilities than equally common non-associated chains. The presence/absence analyses assumed that sequencing depth was roughly uniform across donors, and that assumption may not be true. A group of highly shared sequence variants was considered likely to be a technical artifact of the sequencing pipeline. A later analysis found that TCR association rates varied across HLA loci, with DRB1 alleles showing the most associated TCRs and HLA-C alleles the fewest. The authors suggested that the approach could potentially be extended to other disease states and immunological phenotypes. In vitro tests confirmed that three of the cytomegalovirus-associated TCR beta chains recognize cytomegalovirus antigens. The only immune exposure information available for the cohort was CMV serostatus. While some public TCRs were present in many individuals, most TCR sequences turned up only very rarely across donors. Cytomegalovirus status was reported to be diagnosed by the classifier with high specificity and sensitivity in both the original and validation cohorts. In the study, approximately 160 TCR beta chains were listed as associated with cytomegalovirus. The 87-base-pair reads could not distinguish some IMGT-functional V segments, including TRBV6-2 and TRBV6-3, so those segments were excluded. Because counts were too low, roughly 17 rarely observed V segments, including chromosome 9 orphons, were left out of the earlier analysis of about 500 of the donors. In a later genetic analysis, a missense DCLRE1C variant was associated with V-gene and J-gene trimming of TCR beta chains, and the association was replicated in an independent cohort.

Receptor libraries were prepared by the immunoSEQ multiplex PCR assay. For the multiplex PCR, a mixture combining 60 forward primers for TCR Vbeta segments and 13 reverse primers for TCR Jbeta segments was used. The CDR3 region of rearranged TCR beta genes was amplified from genomic DNA by a multiplex PCR assay. The Illumina HiSeq System was used to sequence the amplified TCR beta libraries as 87-base-pair reads. Regarding the original processing steps: A later analysis counted about 80 million unique TCR beta chains across the 500 to 850 repertoires, and 10 million to 12 million of these chains were shared by at least two donors. Raw reads were error-corrected and collapsed into unique sequences by a nearest-neighbor algorithm in which closely related sequences were merged to remove PCR and sequencing errors. CDR3 sequences were aligned to IMGT reference sequences to assign V, D and J gene segments. For a sequence to be retained, a match of at least six nucleotides to both a V gene segment and a J gene segment was required. Rearrangements were classified as productive when the CDR3 lacked stop codons and remained in frame with V and J, and all other rearrangements were classified as non-productive. Following IMGT convention, CDR3 was defined as the stretch from the second conserved V-encoded cysteine up to the conserved J-encoded phenylalanine. In an earlier analysis of approximately 500 of the donors, sequences lacking an unambiguous match to a single V gene segment were excluded. In an earlier analysis of approximately 560 of the donors, a V segment was called functional when productive rearrangements were above 56.7%, and segregating when the standard deviation between donors exceeded 5%. A statistical classification framework was developed to diagnose cytomegalovirus status using the catalog of TCR beta chain sequences. In a later analysis, V and J genes were assigned by comparing TCR nucleotide sequences against IMGT/GENE-DB human TR gene sequences. The TCRdist pipeline was used in a later analysis to assign CDR3 sequences and most-parsimonious VDJ recombination scenarios. A later analysis defined each TCR beta chain by its CDR3 amino acid sequence plus V-gene family, and excluded reads lacking a unique V-gene family. To address suspected cross-contamination and a sequencing artifact, a later analysis removed a few hundred highly shared, low-generation-probability nucleotide sequences. A later analysis calculated a clonal expansion index for each public chain from normalized within-repertoire ranks of inferred template counts. In a later analysis, generation probabilities were computed with a VDJ recombination model fitted to out-of-frame rearrangements, and the resulting probabilities were checked against IGoR. A later analysis scored TCR-TCR, TCR-HLA and TCR-CMV co-occurrence with hypergeometric tests, applying a repertoire-size bias correction to TCR pairs. A later analysis estimated false discovery rates by permuting HLA or CMV assignments 20 times. In a later analysis, co-occurring TCRs were grouped using DBSCAN, and TCRdist sequence similarity was added for clustering within HLA-allele-positive subsets. Repertoires with fewer than 30,000 or more than 120,000 public chains, plus five repertoires with anomalous nucleotide sharing, were excluded from co-occurrence clustering. Held by TCRdb, this immuneACCESS table contains in-frame sequences only and omits some clones. Under half of the omission traces to an unresolved V gene where checked; the cause of the rest is unknown. The V and J calls and clone size were taken over from that table, and D and trimming were inferred from the DNA. In this sample the table shows about 230,000 clones, about three quarters of which occur a single time. The ten largest make up around 0.44% of the sample.

The CDR3 holds 12 amino acids from the cysteine to the phenylalanine. Only CDR3 DNA is held: 36 bases, read in frame from base 1. V is pared back by 4 bases and J by 5 bases, with 11 bases lying between the germline termini. Sequences GTSNPN (CDR1) and SVGIG (CDR2) are obtained from the germline V gene (reference sequence). The cohort consisted of approximately 690 healthy bone marrow donors. At the time of sampling, every cohort member was nominally healthy, though immune exposures that went unrecorded were likely present. The donor was CMV seronegative and belonged to the group of 320 or so seronegative cohort members. Each donor provided a peripheral blood sample, and peripheral blood mononuclear cells were used for TCR beta sequencing. Genomic DNA was extracted from the blood cell samples with the Qiagen DNeasy Blood Extraction Kit. Of note for this clone: No cognate antigen has been identified for it. No base quality information exists; no much larger clone differs at one position.

Rearrangement joined TRBV30 to TRBJ1-1; no confident D gene assignment can be made. The sequence came from a boy under 18 in good health and CMV-seronegative. The sample comprised PBMCs. The sequence in DNA is TGTGCCTGGACGGAGTATGGGACTGAAGCTTTCTTT. This sequence encodes CAWTEYGTEAFF.